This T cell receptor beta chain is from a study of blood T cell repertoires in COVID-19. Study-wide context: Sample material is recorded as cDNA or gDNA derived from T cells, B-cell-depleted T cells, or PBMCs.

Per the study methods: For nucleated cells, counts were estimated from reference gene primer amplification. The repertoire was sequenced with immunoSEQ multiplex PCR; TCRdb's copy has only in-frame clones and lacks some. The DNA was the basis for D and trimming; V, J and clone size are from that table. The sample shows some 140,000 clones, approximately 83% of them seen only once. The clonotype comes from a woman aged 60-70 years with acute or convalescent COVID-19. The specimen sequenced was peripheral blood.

The CDR3 protein is CATSDKGRVTDTQYF. In nucleotides, the CDR3 is TGTGCCACCAGTGATAAGGGCAGGGTCACAGATACGCAGTATTTT. V and J are TRBV24-1 and TRBJ2-3, with D possibly matching TRBD1 (5 bases). Germline V gene data show CDR1 as KGHDR and CDR2 as SFDVKD. V gave up 3 bases and J gave up 2 bases, with 11 bases separating them. The CDR3 spans 15 residues.